The clone carrying this TCR beta chain was observed at least ten times. Its antigen is not known. The sample belongs to a study of T cells in Graves' hyperthyroidism and ophthalmopathy. Authors of the study amplified TCR beta CDR3 regions from RNA transcripts. The study used the HTBI primer set for a first-round RT-PCR of the TCR CDR3. TCRdb recomputed calls from the multiplex PCR reads with MiXCR, one row per CDR3 protein. The table shows 330,000 or so distinct CDR3 sequences, with approximately 18% occurring only once. The CDR3 extends over 18 amino acids. The V end lost 5 bases, the J end lost 1 base, and 20 bases lay between the germline ends. Germline V lookup: CDR1 MDHEN, CDR2 SYDVKM. PBMCs were derived from roughly 9.6 ml fresh peripheral blood. The study's findings and limits: Ophthalmopathy prediction by the model preceded onset by a median about 6.8 months. The blood repertoire included most of the expanded thyroid clonotypes above 0.001.

Specimen: blood. The chain combines TRBV28 with TRBJ1-4; D gene unclear. The sequence was collected from a man aged 50 to 59 with Graves' ophthalmopathy. The CDR3, as DNA: TGTGCCAGCAGTCTGCCGACATCGGGGATTGAAACTAATGAAAAACTGTTTTTT. It yields the protein CASSLPTSGIETNEKLFF. Complete variable domain (other parts from reference TRBV28 and TRBJ1-4): DVKVTQSSRYLVKRTGEKVFLECVQDMDHENMFWYRQDPGLGLRLIYFSYDVKMKEKGDIPEGYSVSREKKERFSLILESASTNQTSMYLCASSLPTSGIETNEKLFFGSGTQLSVL.